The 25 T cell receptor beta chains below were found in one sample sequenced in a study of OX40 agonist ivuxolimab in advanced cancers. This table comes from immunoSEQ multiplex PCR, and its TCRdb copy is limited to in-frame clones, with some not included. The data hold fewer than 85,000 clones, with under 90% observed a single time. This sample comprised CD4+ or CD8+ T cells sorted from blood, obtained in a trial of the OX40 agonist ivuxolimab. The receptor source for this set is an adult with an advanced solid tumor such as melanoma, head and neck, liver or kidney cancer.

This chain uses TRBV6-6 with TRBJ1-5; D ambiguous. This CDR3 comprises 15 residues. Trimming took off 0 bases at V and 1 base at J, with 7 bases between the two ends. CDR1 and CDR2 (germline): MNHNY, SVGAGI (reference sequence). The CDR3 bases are TGTGCCAGCAGTTACTCCTGGCAGAGCAATCAGCCCCAGCATTTT. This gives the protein CASSYSWQSNQPQHF.

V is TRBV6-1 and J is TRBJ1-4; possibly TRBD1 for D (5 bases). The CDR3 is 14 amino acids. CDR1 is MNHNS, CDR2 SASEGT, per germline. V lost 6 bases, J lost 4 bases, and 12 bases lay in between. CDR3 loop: CASSWGGNNEKLFF. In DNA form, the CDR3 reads TGTGCCAGCAGCTGGGGGGGGAATAATGAAAAACTGTTTTTT.

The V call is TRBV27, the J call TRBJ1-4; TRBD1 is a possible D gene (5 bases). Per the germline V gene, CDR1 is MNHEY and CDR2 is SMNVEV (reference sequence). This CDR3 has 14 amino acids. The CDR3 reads CATSRLGANEKLFF. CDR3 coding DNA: TGTGCTACCAGCAGGTTGGGGGCTAATGAAAAACTGTTTTTT.

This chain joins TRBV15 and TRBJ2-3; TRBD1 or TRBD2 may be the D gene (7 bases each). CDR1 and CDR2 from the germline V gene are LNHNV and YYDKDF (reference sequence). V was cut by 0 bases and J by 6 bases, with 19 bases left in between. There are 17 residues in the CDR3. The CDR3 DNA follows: TGTGCCACCAGCAGAGATCCAGGGGGAGGGCCAATGGATACGCAGTATTTT. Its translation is CATSRDPGGGPMDTQYF. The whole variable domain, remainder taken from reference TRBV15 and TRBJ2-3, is DAMVIQNPRYQVTQFGKPVTLSCSQTLNHNVMYWYQQKSSQAPKLLFHYYDKDFNNEADTPDNFQSRRPNTSFCFLDIRSPGLGDTAMYLCATSRDPGGGPMDTQYFGPGTRLTVL.

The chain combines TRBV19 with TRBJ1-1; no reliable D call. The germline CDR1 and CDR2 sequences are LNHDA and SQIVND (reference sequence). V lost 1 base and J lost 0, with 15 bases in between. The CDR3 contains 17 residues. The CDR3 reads CASSIGGGRYMNTEAFF. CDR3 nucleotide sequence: TGTGCCAGTAGTATAGGCGGCGGTCGATACATGAACACTGAAGCTTTCTTT.

The chain's CDR3 is CASTDSEGAETQYF. The CDR3 DNA is TGCGCCAGCACGGACTCAGAGGGAGCCGAGACCCAGTACTTC. V and J are TRBV5-1 and TRBJ2-5, with a tentative D call TRBD2 (5 bases). CDR1 SGHRS and CDR2 YFSETQ come from the germline V gene. The CDR3 runs 14 residues. Trimming took off 6 bases at V and 5 bases at J, with 17 bases between the two ends.

In nucleotides, the CDR3 is TGCGCCAGCAGATCCGGCGATGAGCAGTTCTTC. Amino acid sequence: CASRSGDEQFF. V and J are TRBV5-1 and TRBJ2-1, with D uncertain. The V gene's germline CDR1 is SGHRS and CDR2 YFSETQ. The CDR3 has 11 amino acids. The V and J ends lost 5 bases and 8 bases respectively, with 8 bases between them.

The CDR3 region is CASSFDLGREKLFF. The CDR3 DNA follows: TGTGCCAGCAGCTTCGATTTGGGCCGGGAAAAACTGTTTTTT. The chain has TRBV7-2 and TRBJ1-4; the D is unclear. Germline V gene sequence: CDR1 SGHTA, CDR2 FQGNSA. Deletions cut 3 bases from V and 8 bases from J, with 13 bases between. The CDR3 spans 14 residues.

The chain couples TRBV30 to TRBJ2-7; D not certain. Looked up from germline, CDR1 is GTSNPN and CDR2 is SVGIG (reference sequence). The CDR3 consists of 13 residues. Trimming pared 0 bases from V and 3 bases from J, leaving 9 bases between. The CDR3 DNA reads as TGTGCCTGGAGTGTACTACGAAGCTACGAGCAGTACTTC. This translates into CAWSVLRSYEQYF.

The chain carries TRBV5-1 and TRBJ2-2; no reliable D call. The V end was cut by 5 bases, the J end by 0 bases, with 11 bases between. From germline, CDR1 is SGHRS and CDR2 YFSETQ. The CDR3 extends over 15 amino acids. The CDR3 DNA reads TGCGCCAGCAGGGTTCAGCCTTCGAACACCGGGGAGCTGTTTTTT. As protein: CASRVQPSNTGELFF.

This chain's CDR3 is CASSYRGSGANVLTF. In DNA, the CDR3 is TGTGCCAGCAGTTACAGGGGCTCTGGGGCCAACGTCCTGACTTTC. The V and J genes are TRBV6-5 and TRBJ2-6; tentative D call: TRBD1 (5 bases). The germline V and J ends were trimmed by 2 bases and 0 bases, with 5 bases remaining between them. This CDR3 region has 15 residues. CDR1 is MNHEY, CDR2 SVGAGI, per germline.

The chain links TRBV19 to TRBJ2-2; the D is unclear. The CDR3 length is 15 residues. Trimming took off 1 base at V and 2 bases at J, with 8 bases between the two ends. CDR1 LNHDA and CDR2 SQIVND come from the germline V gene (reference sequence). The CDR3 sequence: CASSIVLFNTGELFF. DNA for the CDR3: TGTGCCAGTAGTATAGTACTATTTAACACCGGGGAGCTGTTTTTT.

The CDR3 is CAWTPIGDSPLHF. Written as DNA, the CDR3 is TGTGCCTGGACACCAATCGGCGATTCACCCCTCCACTTT. This rearrangement joins TRBV30 to TRBJ1-6, with unresolved D. The CDR3 runs to 13 residues. The germline gives CDR1 GTSNPN, CDR2 SVGIG (reference sequence). V gave up 4 bases and J gave up 8 bases, with 12 bases separating them.

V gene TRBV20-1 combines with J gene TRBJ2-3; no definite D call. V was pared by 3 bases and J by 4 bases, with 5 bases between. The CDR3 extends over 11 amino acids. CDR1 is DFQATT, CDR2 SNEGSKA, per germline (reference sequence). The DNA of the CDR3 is TGCAGTGCTAGGGTGGCAGATACGCAGTATTTT. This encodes CSARVADTQYF.

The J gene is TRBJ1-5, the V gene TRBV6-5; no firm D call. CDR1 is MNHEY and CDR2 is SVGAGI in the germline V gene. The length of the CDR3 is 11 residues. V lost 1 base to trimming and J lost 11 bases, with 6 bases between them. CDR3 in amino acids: CASSYLEAQHF. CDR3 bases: TGTGCCAGCAGTTACTTGGAGGCCCAGCATTTT.

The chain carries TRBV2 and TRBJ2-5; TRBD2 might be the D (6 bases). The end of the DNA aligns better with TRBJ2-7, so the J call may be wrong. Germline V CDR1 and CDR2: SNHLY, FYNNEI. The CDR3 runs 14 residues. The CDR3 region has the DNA TGTGCCAGCAGTGTCCCCCTGGGGGGAAGCGAGCAGTACTTC. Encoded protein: CASSVPLGGSEQYF.

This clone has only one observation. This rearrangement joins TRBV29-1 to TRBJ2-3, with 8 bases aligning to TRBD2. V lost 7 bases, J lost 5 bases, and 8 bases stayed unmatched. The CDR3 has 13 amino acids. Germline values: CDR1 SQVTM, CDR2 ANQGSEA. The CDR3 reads CSAIPAGGDTQYF. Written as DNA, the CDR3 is TGCAGCGCAATACCCGCGGGAGGAGATACGCAGTATTTT.

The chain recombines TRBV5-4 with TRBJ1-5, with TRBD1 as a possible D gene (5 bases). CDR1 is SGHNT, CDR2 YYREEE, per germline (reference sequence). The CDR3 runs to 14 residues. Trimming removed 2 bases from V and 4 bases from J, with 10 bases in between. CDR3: CASSFGTGNQPQHF. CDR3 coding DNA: TGTGCCAGCAGCTTCGGGACGGGGAATCAGCCCCAGCATTTT.

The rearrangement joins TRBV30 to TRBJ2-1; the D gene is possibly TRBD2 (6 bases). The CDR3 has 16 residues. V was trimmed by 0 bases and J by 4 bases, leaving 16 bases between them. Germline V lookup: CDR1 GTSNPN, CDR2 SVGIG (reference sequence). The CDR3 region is CAWSVRNRRGYNEQFF. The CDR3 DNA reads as TGTGCCTGGAGTGTACGTAACAGGCGGGGATACAATGAGCAGTTCTTC.

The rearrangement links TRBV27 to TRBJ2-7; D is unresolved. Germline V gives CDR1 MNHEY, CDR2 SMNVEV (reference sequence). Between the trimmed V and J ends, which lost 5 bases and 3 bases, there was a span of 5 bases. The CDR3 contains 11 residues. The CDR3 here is CASSENYEQYF. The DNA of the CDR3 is TGTGCCAGCAGTGAAAACTACGAGCAGTACTTC.

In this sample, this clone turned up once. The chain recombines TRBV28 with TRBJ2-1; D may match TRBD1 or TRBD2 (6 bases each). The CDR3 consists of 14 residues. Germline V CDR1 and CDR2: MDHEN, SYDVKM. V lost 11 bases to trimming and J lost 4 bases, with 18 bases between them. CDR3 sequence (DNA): TGTGCCTCGAAGGGGGGCAGCGATTACAATGAGCAGTTCTTC. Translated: CASKGGSDYNEQFF.

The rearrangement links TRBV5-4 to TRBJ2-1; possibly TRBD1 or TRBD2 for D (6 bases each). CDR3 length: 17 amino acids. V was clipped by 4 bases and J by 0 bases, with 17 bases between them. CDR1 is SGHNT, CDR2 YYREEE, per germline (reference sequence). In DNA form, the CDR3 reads TGTGCCAGCAGCCCGCCGGGGGCAGGGAGCTCCTACAATGAGCAGTTCTTC. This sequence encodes CASSPPGAGSSYNEQFF.

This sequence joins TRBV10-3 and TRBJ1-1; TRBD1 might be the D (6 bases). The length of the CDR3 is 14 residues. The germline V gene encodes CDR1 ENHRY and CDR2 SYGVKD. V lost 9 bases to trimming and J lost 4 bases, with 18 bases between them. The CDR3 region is CAMATQGRSTEAFF. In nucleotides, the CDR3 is TGTGCCATGGCAACACAGGGTCGGAGCACTGAAGCTTTCTTT.

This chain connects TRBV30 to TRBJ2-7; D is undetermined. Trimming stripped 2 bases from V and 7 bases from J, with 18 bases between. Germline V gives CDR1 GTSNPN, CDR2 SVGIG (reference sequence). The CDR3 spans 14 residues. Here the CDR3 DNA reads TGTGCCTGGAGTTCTACGCAATTCATTCAGGAGCAGTACTTC. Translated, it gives CAWSSTQFIQEQYF. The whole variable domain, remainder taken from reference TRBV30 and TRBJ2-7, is SQTIHQWPATLVQPVGSPLSLECTVEGTSNPNLYWYRQAAGRGLQLLFYSVGIGQISSEVPQNLSASRPQDRQFILSSKKLLLSDSGFYLCAWSSTQFIQEQYFGPGTRLTVT.

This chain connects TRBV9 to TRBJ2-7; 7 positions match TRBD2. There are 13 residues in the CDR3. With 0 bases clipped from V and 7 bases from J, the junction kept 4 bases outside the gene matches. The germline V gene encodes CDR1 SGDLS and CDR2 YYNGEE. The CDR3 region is CASSVVVGGEQYF. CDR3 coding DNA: TGTGCCAGCAGCGTAGTGGTGGGAGGGGAGCAGTACTTC. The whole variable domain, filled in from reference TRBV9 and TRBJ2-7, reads DSGVTQTPKHLITATGQRVTLRCSPRSGDLSVYWYQQSLDQGLQFLIQYYNGEERAKGNILERFSAQQFPDLHSELNLSSLELGDSALYFCASSVVVGGEQYFGPGTRLTVT.